This T cell receptor (beta chain) appears in the sequencing data of a study of cytomegalovirus exposure and HLA in healthy donors. For the study at large: Prior work identified some 120 million unique TCR beta sequences in approximately 180 million T cells. The study, taken as a whole, reports: Sequencing likely produced, as an artifact, a cluster of highly shared sequence variants.

Primers for the PCR totalled 60 Vbeta and 13 Jbeta. The repertoire was sequenced with immunoSEQ multiplex PCR; TCRdb's copy has only in-frame clones and lacks some. The sample includes 130,000 or so clones, more than 60% of them seen just once. This clone came up once. The antigen remains undetermined. V shed 7 bases and J shed 0 bases, with 13 bases lying between them. This CDR3 spans 15 amino acids. CDR1 and CDR2 from the germline V gene are MDHEN and SYDVKM. The chain carries TRBV28 and TRBJ1-5, with D hard to call. This clonotype was obtained from a middle-aged woman in good health and CMV-seropositive. Input material: PBMCs. CDR3 in amino acids: CASKEVGLSNQPQHF. CDR3 DNA sequence: TGTGCCAGCAAGGAGGTTGGCCTTAGCAATCAGCCCCAGCATTTT.